The rows below give T cell receptor beta chains drawn from one sample of a study of PD-1 blockade in classical Hodgkin lymphoma. Assay: immunoSEQ multiplex PCR; the TCRdb copy retains only in-frame clones and omits some. The profile shows about 28,000 clones, over 75% of them singletons. Material: peripheral blood mononuclear cells (PBMCs), obtained before the fourth cycle of nivolumab. Receptors originate from a human donor with classical Hodgkin lymphoma. Both conserved end residues are part of each CDR3. D genes are given only for firm matches. A clone size is listed for some rows: how often the clone was seen (once, few, many), or a class if it is expanded.

CDR3aa: CASSTGPSGDSPLHF
CDR3nt: TGCGCCAGCAGCACGGGACCGAGCGGGGATTCACCCCTCCACTTT
abundance: NA
j_gene: TRBJ1-6
v_gene: TRBV5-1
d_gene: NA

CDR3aa: CASSYETGIMNTEAFF
CDR3nt: TGTGCCAGCAGTTACGAAACAGGGATAATGAACACTGAAGCTTTCTTT
abundance: NA
j_gene: TRBJ1-1
v_gene: TRBV6-6
d_gene: NA

CDR3aa: CASSMTGGDEKLFF
CDR3nt: TGCGCCAGCAGCATGACAGGGGGCGATGAAAAACTGTTTTTT
abundance: NA
j_gene: TRBJ1-4
v_gene: TRBV5-1
d_gene: TRBD1

CDR3aa: CASHSSGRAHEQYF
CDR3nt: TGTGCCAGCCATAGTAGCGGGAGGGCCCATGAGCAGTACTTC
abundance: NA
j_gene: TRBJ2-7
v_gene: TRBV6-1
d_gene: TRBD2

CDR3aa: CASSLALGGTSTDTQYF
CDR3nt: TGTGCCAGCAGCTTAGCGCTCGGCGGAACTAGCACAGATACGCAGTATTTT
abundance: once
j_gene: TRBJ2-3
v_gene: TRBV7-9
d_gene: NA

CDR3aa: CASGSIGPYEQYF
CDR3nt: TGTGCCAGCGGGTCGATCGGCCCCTACGAGCAGTACTTC
abundance: NA
j_gene: TRBJ2-7
v_gene: TRBV6-5
d_gene: NA

CDR3aa: CASSYGQGAGANVLTF
CDR3nt: TGTGCCAGCAGTTACGGACAGGGGGCTGGGGCCAACGTCCTGACTTTC
abundance: NA
j_gene: TRBJ2-6
v_gene: TRBV6-5
d_gene: TRBD1

CDR3aa: CASSMRQGIGNQPQHF
CDR3nt: TGTGCCAGTAGTATGAGACAGGGGATTGGCAATCAGCCCCAGCATTTT
abundance: NA
j_gene: TRBJ1-5
v_gene: TRBV19
d_gene: TRBD1

CDR3aa: CASSYASGGAQMAQYF
CDR3nt: TGTGCCAGCAGTTACGCTAGCGGGGGTGCACAGATGGCGCAGTATTTT
abundance: NA
j_gene: TRBJ2-3
v_gene: TRBV6-5
d_gene: TRBD2

CDR3aa: CASSLNSGTGGGYTF
CDR3nt: TGTGCCAGTAGTCTCAATTCCGGGACAGGAGGCGGCTACACCTTC
abundance: NA
j_gene: TRBJ1-2
v_gene: TRBV19
d_gene: TRBD1

CDR3aa: CASSFDRYTGELFF
CDR3nt: TGTGCCAGCAGTTTCGACAGATACACCGGGGAGCTGTTTTTT
abundance: NA
j_gene: TRBJ2-2
v_gene: TRBV28
d_gene: NA

CDR3aa: CASSPGAGVWYNEQFF
CDR3nt: TGTGCCAGCTCACCAGGGGCGGGAGTTTGGTACAATGAGCAGTTCTTC
abundance: NA
j_gene: TRBJ2-1
v_gene: TRBV18
d_gene: TRBD2

CDR3aa: CASSLISEQYF
CDR3nt: TGTGCCAGCAGTCTGATATCCGAGCAGTACTTC
abundance: NA
j_gene: TRBJ2-7
v_gene: TRBV25-1
d_gene: NA

CDR3aa: CASSFQGPYGYTF
CDR3nt: TGTGCCAGCAGTTTTCAGGGACCATATGGCTACACCTTC
abundance: NA
j_gene: TRBJ1-2
v_gene: TRBV28
d_gene: NA

CDR3aa: CASSPTLAGPQHF
CDR3nt: TGTGCCAGCAGCCCCACACTAGCAGGGCCCCAGCATTTT
abundance: few
j_gene: TRBJ1-5
v_gene: TRBV14
d_gene: NA

CDR3aa: CASSGQGALGNTIYF
CDR3nt: TGTGCCAGCAGTGGACAGGGGGCCCTTGGAAACACCATATATTTT
abundance: NA
j_gene: TRBJ1-3
v_gene: TRBV2
d_gene: TRBD1

CDR3aa: CASSQQLAVSTDTQYF
CDR3nt: TGCGCCAGCAGCCAGCAACTAGCGGTTAGCACAGATACGCAGTATTTT
abundance: NA
j_gene: TRBJ2-3
v_gene: TRBV4-1
d_gene: TRBD2

CDR3aa: CASSLGQGQETQYF
CDR3nt: TGTGCCAGTAGCTTGGGACAGGGCCAAGAGACCCAGTACTTC
abundance: NA
j_gene: TRBJ2-5
v_gene: TRBV19
d_gene: TRBD1

CDR3aa: CASSPGGGTGELFF
CDR3nt: TGTGCCAGCAGTCCAGGGGGGGGCACCGGGGAGCTGTTTTTT
abundance: NA
j_gene: TRBJ2-2
v_gene: TRBV6-4
d_gene: NA

CDR3aa: CASSSITSGRFISNEQFF
CDR3nt: TGCGCCAGCAGCTCCATCACTAGCGGGAGATTTATTAGCAATGAGCAGTTCTTC
abundance: once
j_gene: TRBJ2-1
v_gene: TRBV5-1
d_gene: TRBD2

CDR3aa: CASSIQGFSSTDTQYF
CDR3nt: TGTGCCAGTAGTATACAGGGATTCTCTAGCACAGATACGCAGTATTTT
abundance: NA
j_gene: TRBJ2-3
v_gene: TRBV19
d_gene: NA

CDR3aa: CASSLGGVGEQYF
CDR3nt: TGTGCCAGCAGCCTAGGTGGGGTGGGCGAGCAGTACTTC
abundance: NA
j_gene: TRBJ2-7
v_gene: TRBV13
d_gene: NA

CDR3aa: CASHAPGANTIYF
CDR3nt: TGTGCCAGCCATGCCCCGGGAGCAAACACCATATATTTT
abundance: NA
j_gene: TRBJ1-3
v_gene: TRBV5-4
d_gene: NA

CDR3aa: CAISVGGEQYF
CDR3nt: TGTGCCATCAGTGTAGGCGGCGAGCAGTACTTC
abundance: NA
j_gene: TRBJ2-7
v_gene: TRBV10-3
d_gene: NA

CDR3aa: CASSETRGLSYNEQFF
CDR3nt: TGTGCCAGCAGCGAAACTCGGGGACTTTCATACAATGAGCAGTTCTTC
abundance: few
j_gene: TRBJ2-1
v_gene: TRBV9
d_gene: NA

CDR3aa: CASSQLPRLNEQFF
CDR3nt: TGTGCCAGCAGTCAACTACCACGACTAAATGAGCAGTTCTTC
abundance: few
j_gene: TRBJ2-1
v_gene: TRBV27
d_gene: NA

CDR3aa: CASSYGTSGTGEQYF
CDR3nt: TGCGCCAGCAGCTACGGGACTAGCGGGACAGGCGAGCAGTACTTC
abundance: NA
j_gene: TRBJ2-7
v_gene: TRBV5-1
d_gene: TRBD2

CDR3aa: CASSSDRDGEKLFF
CDR3nt: TGTGCCAGCAGTTCGGACAGGGATGGAGAAAAACTGTTTTTT
abundance: NA
j_gene: TRBJ1-4
v_gene: TRBV6-5
d_gene: TRBD1

CDR3aa: CASSLDGNQPQHF
CDR3nt: TGTGCCAGCAGTCTCGACGGCAATCAGCCCCAGCATTTT
abundance: NA
j_gene: TRBJ1-5
v_gene: TRBV19
d_gene: NA

CDR3aa: CASSLGGLAGTFYEQYF
CDR3nt: TGTGCCAGCAGCTTAGGGGGACTAGCGGGAACCTTCTACGAGCAGTACTTC
abundance: NA
j_gene: TRBJ2-7
v_gene: TRBV11-2
d_gene: TRBD2

CDR3aa: CASSLGLAVQETQYF
CDR3nt: TGTGCCAGCAGCTTGGGACTAGCGGTACAAGAGACCCAGTACTTC
abundance: NA
j_gene: TRBJ2-5
v_gene: TRBV5-4
d_gene: TRBD2

CDR3aa: CASSSTFQETQYF
CDR3nt: TGTGCCAGCAGCTCTACTTTCCAAGAGACCCAGTACTTC
abundance: NA
j_gene: TRBJ2-5
v_gene: TRBV7-6
d_gene: NA

CDR3aa: CASTLGTGDVVPDNEQFF
CDR3nt: TGTGCCAGCACCCTCGGGACAGGGGATGTGGTACCCGACAATGAGCAGTTCTTC
abundance: NA
j_gene: TRBJ2-1
v_gene: TRBV21-1
d_gene: NA

CDR3aa: CASSAQRDRGREQYF
CDR3nt: TGTGCCAGCAGTGCCCAACGGGACAGGGGTCGCGAGCAGTACTTC
abundance: NA
j_gene: TRBJ2-7
v_gene: TRBV6-1
d_gene: TRBD1

CDR3aa: CASSPRTDLLLGQFF
CDR3nt: TGTGCCAGCTCACCAAGGACAGACTTACTCCTTGGGCAGTTCTTC
abundance: NA
j_gene: TRBJ2-1
v_gene: TRBV18
d_gene: NA

CDR3aa: CASSPGTSGSGQETQYF
CDR3nt: TGTGCCAGCAGCCCTGGGACTAGCGGGAGTGGTCAAGAGACCCAGTACTTC
abundance: once
j_gene: TRBJ2-5
v_gene: TRBV7-9
d_gene: TRBD2

CDR3aa: CASRAGGGYEQYF
CDR3nt: TGTGCCAGCCGGGCGGGGGGTGGCTACGAGCAGTACTTC
abundance: NA
j_gene: TRBJ2-7
v_gene: TRBV6-1
d_gene: TRBD2

CDR3aa: CASSFRGVSYEQYF
CDR3nt: TGTGCCAGCAGTTTCCGCGGGGTTTCTTACGAGCAGTACTTC
abundance: NA
j_gene: TRBJ2-7
v_gene: TRBV28
d_gene: NA

CDR3aa: CASSQERGSGKYEQYF
CDR3nt: TGCGCCAGCAGCCAAGAGAGGGGTAGCGGGAAATACGAGCAGTACTTC
abundance: few
j_gene: TRBJ2-7
v_gene: TRBV4-1
d_gene: TRBD2

CDR3aa: CASSWTGYTGELFF
CDR3nt: TGTGCCAGCAGCTGGACAGGGTATACCGGGGAGCTGTTTTTT
abundance: NA
j_gene: TRBJ2-2
v_gene: TRBV11-2
d_gene: TRBD1

CDR3aa: CASSLGSQGPGNEQFF
CDR3nt: TGTGCCAGCAGCTTAGGTTCCCAGGGGCCCGGCAATGAGCAGTTCTTC
abundance: NA
j_gene: TRBJ2-1
v_gene: TRBV7-9
d_gene: NA

CDR3aa: CATSGGNNQPQHF
CDR3nt: TGTGCCACCTCTGGAGGGAACAATCAGCCCCAGCATTTT
abundance: NA
j_gene: TRBJ1-5
v_gene: TRBV6-5
d_gene: NA

CDR3aa: CASRTSGRAEQYF
CDR3nt: TGTGCCAGCAGGACTAGCGGGAGGGCCGAGCAGTACTTC
abundance: NA
j_gene: TRBJ2-7
v_gene: TRBV27
d_gene: TRBD2

CDR3aa: CASSEFRLGNTEAFF
CDR3nt: TGCGCCAGCAGTGAGTTTAGGCTCGGGAACACTGAAGCTTTCTTT
abundance: NA
j_gene: TRBJ1-1
v_gene: TRBV10-2
d_gene: NA

CDR3aa: CASSFGTRRTGELFF
CDR3nt: TGTGCCAGCAGCTTCGGGACTAGAAGGACCGGGGAGCTGTTTTTT
abundance: NA
j_gene: TRBJ2-2
v_gene: TRBV11-2
d_gene: TRBD2

CDR3aa: CASSIVWSGIQETQYF
CDR3nt: TGTGCCAGTAGTATTGTGTGGAGCGGGATTCAAGAGACCCAGTACTTC
abundance: NA
j_gene: TRBJ2-5
v_gene: TRBV19
d_gene: TRBD2

CDR3aa: CAISPTGGVTEAFF
CDR3nt: TGTGCCATCAGCCCTACAGGGGGCGTCACTGAAGCTTTCTTT
abundance: NA
j_gene: TRBJ1-1
v_gene: TRBV10-3
d_gene: TRBD1

CDR3aa: CASSSDYNEQFF
CDR3nt: TGTGCCAGCAGTTCCGACTATAATGAGCAGTTCTTC
abundance: NA
j_gene: TRBJ2-1
v_gene: TRBV6-6
d_gene: NA

CDR3aa: CASKWIQFF
CDR3nt: TGTGCCAGCAAGTGGATTCAGTTCTTC
abundance: NA
j_gene: TRBJ2-1
v_gene: TRBV2
d_gene: NA

CDR3aa: CASSFLSAGGLYGYTF
CDR3nt: TGTGCCAGCAGTTTCTTATCGGCAGGGGGCCTCTATGGCTACACCTTC
abundance: NA
j_gene: TRBJ1-2
v_gene: TRBV28
d_gene: TRBD1

CDR3aa: CASSVEGRPGNTIYF
CDR3nt: TGTGCCAGCAGCGTAGAGGGTCGGCCTGGAAACACCATATATTTT
abundance: NA
j_gene: TRBJ1-3
v_gene: TRBV9
d_gene: NA

CDR3aa: CASSQTSTGLDYGYTF
CDR3nt: TGTGCCAGCAGTCAAACCTCCACAGGGTTAGACTATGGCTACACCTTC
abundance: NA
j_gene: TRBJ1-2
v_gene: TRBV28
d_gene: NA

CDR3aa: CASSSESYNEQFF
CDR3nt: TGTGCCAGCTCGTCGGAATCCTACAATGAGCAGTTCTTC
abundance: NA
j_gene: TRBJ2-1
v_gene: TRBV18
d_gene: NA

CDR3aa: CASRKTGGYEQYF
CDR3nt: TGTGCCAGCAGGAAGACAGGGGGGTACGAGCAGTACTTC
abundance: few
j_gene: TRBJ2-7
v_gene: TRBV6-1
d_gene: TRBD1